This T cell receptor (beta chain) was found in a study of cytomegalovirus exposure and HLA in healthy donors. General study points: Sequencing likely generated an artifact that appeared as a cluster of highly shared sequence variants.

The study ran its PCR with 60 Vbeta and 13 Jbeta primers. Clones were sequenced by immunoSEQ multiplex PCR, and TCRdb holds only the in-frame ones, with some missing. Of roughly 20,000 clones listed, about 70% are singletons. Comment on this clone: Its cognate antigen is unknown.

In germline, CDR1 is SGHTA, CDR2 FQGNSA. V was trimmed by 0 bases and J by 7 bases, leaving 15 bases between them. The CDR3 spans 16 residues. The sample consisted of PBMCs. This sequence was found in a man aged 18-30 years in good health and CMV-seronegative. The chain recombines TRBV7-2 with TRBJ2-2; TRBD2 might be the D (5 bases). The CDR3 DNA sequence: TGTGCCAGCAGCTTAGCGTCGATTAGTGCGGGCGGGGAGCTGTTTTTT. Its translation is CASSLASISAGGELFF. The full variable domain, completed using reference TRBV7-2 and TRBJ2-2, is GAGVSQSPSNKVTEKGKDVELRCDPISGHTALYWYRQSLGQGLEFLIYFQGNSAPDKSGLPSDRFSAERTGGSVSTLTIQRTQQEDSAVYLCASSLASISAGGELFFGEGSRLTVL.